The 10 T cell receptor beta chains below come from one sample, sequenced in a study of blood T cell repertoires in COVID-19. Measured with immunoSEQ multiplex PCR; TCRdb has only the in-frame clones, and not every one. The sample contains 70,000 or so clones, 78% of which appear only once. Sequenced material: peripheral blood. All receptors derive from a human donor in a cohort sampled during active COVID-19.

The genes are TRBV5-4 and TRBJ1-6; 7 nucleotides align to TRBD1. Germline CDR1 and CDR2: SGHNT and YYREEE (reference sequence). This CDR3 is built from 16 residues. The ends lost 0 bases at V and 9 bases at J; junction bases unmatched: 9. The CDR3 spells CASSLAVAGGGSPLHF. CDR3 sequence (DNA): TGTGCCAGCAGCTTGGCTGTTGCAGGGGGAGGTTCACCCCTCCACTTT.

The V call is TRBV9, the J call TRBJ2-1, with D hard to call. Trimming pared 4 bases from V and 9 bases from J, leaving 11 bases between. The germline CDR1 and CDR2 sequences are SGDLS and YYNGEE. This CDR3 contains 12 residues. In DNA form, the CDR3 reads TGTGCCAGCAGCCCACTATACGTTGAGCAGTTCTTC. This gives the protein CASSPLYVEQFF.

V and J are TRBV15 and TRBJ2-3; TRBD2 is a possible D gene (5 bases). This CDR3 is 17 amino acids long. V was cut by 5 bases and J by 2 bases, with 20 bases left in between. Germline CDR1 is LNHNV and CDR2 is YYDKDF (reference sequence). In DNA, the CDR3 is TGTGCCACCAGCTTGGGGAGCGGATCCCGTTACACAGATACGCAGTATTTT. It codes for CATSLGSGSRYTDTQYF.

CDR3 loop: CASSVRDRDHSPLHF. The CDR3 nucleotides are TGTGCCAGCAGCGTCAGGGACAGGGATCATTCACCCCTCCACTTT. V usage is TRBV9 and J usage is TRBJ1-6, with 9 bases identical to TRBD1. This CDR3 region has 15 residues. The germline gives CDR1 SGDLS, CDR2 YYNGEE. The trim removed 2 bases at V and 8 bases at J, leaving 5 bases unmatched.

There are a few counts of this clone. The chain has TRBV27 and TRBJ1-2; D gene uncertain. The CDR3 runs to 15 residues. V shed 4 bases and J shed 6 bases, with 18 bases lying between them. Germline V gene lookup returns CDR1 MNHEY and CDR2 SMNVEV (reference sequence). CDR3 in amino acids: CASSSERGVFNGYTF. In DNA, the CDR3 is TGTGCCAGCAGTTCCGAGCGCGGGGTGTTTAATGGCTACACCTTC.

The chain links TRBV25-1 to TRBJ2-7; the match to TRBD2 covers 12 bases. The CDR3 totals 16 residues. CDR1 and CDR2 from the germline V gene are MGHDK and SYGVNS. J lost 4 bases, V lost 7 bases, and 11 bases had no gene match. CDR3 DNA: TGTGCCAGCAAGGCCTCCTCCGGGACTAGCGGGTACGAGCAGTACTTC. Protein sequence: CASKASSGTSGYEQYF.

J is TRBJ1-1 and V is TRBV7-9; 9 nucleotides match TRBD1. The junction had 22 bases not matched to a gene; V was cut back by 7 bases and J by 4 bases. Germline V gives CDR1 SEHNR, CDR2 FQNEAQ (reference sequence). This CDR3 has 19 residues. The CDR3 loop is CASKHHYTQDRGGLTEAFF. The CDR3 bases are TGTGCCAGCAAGCACCACTATACACAGGACAGGGGAGGCCTCACTGAAGCTTTCTTT.

The chain is built from TRBV18 and TRBJ2-5; 7 bases agree with TRBD1. CDR1 and CDR2 from the germline V gene are KGHSH and LQKENI. V dropped 5 bases and J dropped 4; count of bases not matched to a gene: 7. The CDR3 has 14 residues. CDR3 nucleotide sequence: TGTGCCAGCTCAACAGGGGACCAAGGAGAGACCCAGTACTTC. Amino acid sequence: CASSTGDQGETQYF.

The rearrangement links TRBV7-9 to TRBJ1-2; D remains unclear. The germline V and J ends were trimmed by 9 bases and 4 bases, with 18 bases remaining between them. CDR1 and CDR2 from the germline V gene are SEHNR and FQNEAQ (reference sequence). This CDR3 has 14 amino acids. CDR3 loop: CASVRGEGGYGYTF. The DNA for the CDR3 is TGTGCCAGTGTACGCGGGGAGGGTGGCTATGGCTACACCTTC.

In DNA, the CDR3 is TGTGCCAGCAGTTTATCCGGGACTAATGAAAAACTGTTTTTT. It encodes CASSLSGTNEKLFF. This chain joins TRBV28 and TRBJ1-4; D gene unclear. Germline V CDR1 and CDR2: MDHEN, SYDVKM. The V and J ends lost 1 base and 2 bases respectively, with 5 bases between them. This CDR3 is 14 amino acids long.